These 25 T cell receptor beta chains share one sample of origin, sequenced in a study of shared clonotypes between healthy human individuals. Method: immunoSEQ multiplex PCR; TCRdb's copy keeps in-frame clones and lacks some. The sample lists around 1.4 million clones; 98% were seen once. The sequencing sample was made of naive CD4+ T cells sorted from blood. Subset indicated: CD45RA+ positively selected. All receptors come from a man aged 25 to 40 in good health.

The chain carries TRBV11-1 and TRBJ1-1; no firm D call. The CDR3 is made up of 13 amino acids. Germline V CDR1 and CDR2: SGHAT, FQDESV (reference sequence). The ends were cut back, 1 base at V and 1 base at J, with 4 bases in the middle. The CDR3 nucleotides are TGTGCCAGCAGCTTAGAGGCGAACACTGAAGCTTTCTTT. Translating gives CASSLEANTEAFF.

The CDR3: CASSQDWGVVASEKLFF. The DNA of the CDR3 is TGCGCCAGCAGCCAAGATTGGGGGGTCGTGGCGAGTGAAAAACTGTTTTTT. This sequence joins TRBV4-3 and TRBJ1-4; a possible D gene is TRBD1 (5 bases). The V gene's germline CDR1 is LGHNA and CDR2 YSLEER. V lost 0 bases and J lost 7, with 18 bases in between. The CDR3 loop spans 17 amino acids.

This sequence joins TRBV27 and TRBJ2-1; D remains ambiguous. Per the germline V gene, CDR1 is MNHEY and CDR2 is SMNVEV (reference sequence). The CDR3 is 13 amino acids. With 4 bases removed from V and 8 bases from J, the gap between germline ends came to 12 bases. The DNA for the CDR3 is TGTGCCAGCAGTTCCCTGCAGTTGTATGAGCAGTTCTTC. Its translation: CASSSLQLYEQFF.

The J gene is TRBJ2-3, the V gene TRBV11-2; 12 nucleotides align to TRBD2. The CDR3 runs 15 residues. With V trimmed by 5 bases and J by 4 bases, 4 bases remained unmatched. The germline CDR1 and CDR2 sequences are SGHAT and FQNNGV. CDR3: CASSIGLAGSDTQYF. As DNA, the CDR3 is TGTGCCAGCAGCATTGGACTAGCGGGATCAGATACGCAGTATTTT.

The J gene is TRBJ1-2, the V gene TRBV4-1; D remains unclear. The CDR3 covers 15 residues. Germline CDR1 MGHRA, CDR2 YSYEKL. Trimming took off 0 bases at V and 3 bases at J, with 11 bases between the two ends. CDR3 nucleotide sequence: TGCGCCAGCAGCCAAGATCTAAGGGAAGACTATGGCTACACCTTC. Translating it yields CASSQDLREDYGYTF.

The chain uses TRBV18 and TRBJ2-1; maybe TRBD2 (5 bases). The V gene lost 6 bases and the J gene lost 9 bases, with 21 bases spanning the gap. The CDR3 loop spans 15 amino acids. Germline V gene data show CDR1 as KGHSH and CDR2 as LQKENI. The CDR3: CASSQTMRNDIEQFF. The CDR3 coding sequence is TGTGCCAGCTCCCAGACTATGAGAAACGACATTGAGCAGTTCTTC.

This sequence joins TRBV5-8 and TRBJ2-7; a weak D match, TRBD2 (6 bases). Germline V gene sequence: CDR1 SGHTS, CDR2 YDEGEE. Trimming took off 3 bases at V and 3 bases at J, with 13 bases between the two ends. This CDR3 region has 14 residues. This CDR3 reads CASSSRAGDYEQYF. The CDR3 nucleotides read TGTGCCAGCAGCTCTCGAGCGGGTGACTACGAGCAGTACTTC. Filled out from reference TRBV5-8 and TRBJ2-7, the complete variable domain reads EAGVTQSPTHLIKTRGQQATLRCSPISGHTSVYWYQQALGLGLQFLLWYDEGEERNRGNFPPRFSGRQFPNYSSELNVNALELEDSALYLCASSSRAGDYEQYFGPGTRLTVT.

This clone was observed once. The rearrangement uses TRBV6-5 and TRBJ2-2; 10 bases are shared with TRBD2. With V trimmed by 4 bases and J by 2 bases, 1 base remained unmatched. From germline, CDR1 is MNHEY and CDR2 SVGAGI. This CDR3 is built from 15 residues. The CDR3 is CASSLAGGNTGELFF. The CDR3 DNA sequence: TGTGCCAGCAGTTTAGCGGGAGGTAACACCGGGGAGCTGTTTTTT.

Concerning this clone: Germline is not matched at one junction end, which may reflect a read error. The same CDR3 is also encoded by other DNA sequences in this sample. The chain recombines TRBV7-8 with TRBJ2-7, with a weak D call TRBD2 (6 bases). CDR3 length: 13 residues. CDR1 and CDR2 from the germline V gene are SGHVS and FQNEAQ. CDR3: CASTRDSNREQYF. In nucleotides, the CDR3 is TGTGCCTCCACTAGGGACTCCAATCGGGAGCAGTACTTT.

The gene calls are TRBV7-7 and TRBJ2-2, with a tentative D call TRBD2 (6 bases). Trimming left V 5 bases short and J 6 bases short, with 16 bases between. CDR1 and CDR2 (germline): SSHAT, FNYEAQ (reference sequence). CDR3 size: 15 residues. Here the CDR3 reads CASSPPGGGAGELFF. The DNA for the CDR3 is TGTGCCAGCAGCCCCCCCGGGGGTGGGGCCGGGGAGCTGTTTTTT.

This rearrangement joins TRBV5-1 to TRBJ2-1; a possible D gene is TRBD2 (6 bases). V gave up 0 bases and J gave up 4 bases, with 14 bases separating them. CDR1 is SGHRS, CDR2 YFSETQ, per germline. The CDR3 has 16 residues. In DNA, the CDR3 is TGCGCCAGCAGCTTGGATGTAGCGGACGGATACAATGAGCAGTTCTTC. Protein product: CASSLDVADGYNEQFF.

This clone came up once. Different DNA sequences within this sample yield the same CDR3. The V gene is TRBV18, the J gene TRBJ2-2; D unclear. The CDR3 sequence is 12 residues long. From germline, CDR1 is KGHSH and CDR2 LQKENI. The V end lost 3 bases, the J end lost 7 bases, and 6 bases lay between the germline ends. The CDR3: CASSPRGGELFF. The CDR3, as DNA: TGTGCCAGCTCACCCCGAGGCGGGGAGCTGTTTTTT. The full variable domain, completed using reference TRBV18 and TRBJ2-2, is NAGVMQNPRHLVRRRGQEARLRCSPMKGHSHVYWYRQLPEEGLKFMVYLQKENIIDESGMPKERFSAEFPKEGPSILRIQQVVRGDSAAYFCASSPRGGELFFGEGSRLTVL.

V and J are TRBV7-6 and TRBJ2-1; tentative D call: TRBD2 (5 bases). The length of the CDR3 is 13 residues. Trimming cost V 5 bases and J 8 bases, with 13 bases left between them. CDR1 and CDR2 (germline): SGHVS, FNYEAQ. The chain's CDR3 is CASSEDGVHEQFF. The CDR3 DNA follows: TGTGCCAGCAGCGAGGACGGGGTCCATGAGCAGTTCTTC.

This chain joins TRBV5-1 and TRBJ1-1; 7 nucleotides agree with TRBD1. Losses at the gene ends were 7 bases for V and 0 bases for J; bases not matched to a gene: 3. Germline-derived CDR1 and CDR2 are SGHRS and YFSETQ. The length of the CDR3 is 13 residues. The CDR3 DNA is TGCGCCAGCGGGACAGCCATGAACACTGAAGCTTTCTTT. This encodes CASGTAMNTEAFF.

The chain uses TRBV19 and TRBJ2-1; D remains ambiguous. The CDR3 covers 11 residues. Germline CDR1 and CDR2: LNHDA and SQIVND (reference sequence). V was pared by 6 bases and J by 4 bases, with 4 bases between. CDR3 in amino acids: CASSQYNEQFF. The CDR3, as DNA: TGTGCCAGTAGCCAATACAATGAGCAGTTCTTC.

The CDR3 sequence: CASSGAQVNEQYF. CDR3 DNA: TGTGCCAGCAGCGGGGCGCAGGTCAACGAGCAGTACTTC. V gene TRBV5-5 combines with J gene TRBJ2-7; maybe TRBD1 (5 bases). V lost 4 bases and J lost 5, with 13 bases in between. The length of the CDR3 is 13 residues. Germline CDR1 is SGHKS and CDR2 is YYEKEE (reference sequence).

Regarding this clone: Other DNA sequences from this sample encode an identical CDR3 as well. The CDR3 DNA reads as TGTGCCAGCAGTTGGGGGGGCGGTGGCTACACCTTC. Translated, it gives CASSWGGGGYTF. V usage is TRBV28 and J usage is TRBJ1-2; tentative D call: TRBD1 (6 bases). The CDR3 sequence is 12 residues long. Trimming removed 4 bases at V and 7 bases at J, with 10 bases between. The germline gives CDR1 MDHEN, CDR2 SYDVKM.

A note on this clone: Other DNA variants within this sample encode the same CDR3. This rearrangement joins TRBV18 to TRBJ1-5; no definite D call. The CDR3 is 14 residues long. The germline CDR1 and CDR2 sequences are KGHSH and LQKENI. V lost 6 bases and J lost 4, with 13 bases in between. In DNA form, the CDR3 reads TGTGCCAGCTCCCCCTTTGGAGGGAATCAGCCCCAGCATTTT. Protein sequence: CASSPFGGNQPQHF.

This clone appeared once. CDR3 coding DNA: TGTGCCATCAGGAGGGACAGGGCGGGAACTGAAGCTTTCTTT. Protein product: CAIRRDRAGTEAFF. V is TRBV10-3 and J is TRBJ1-1; 9 nucleotides line up with TRBD1. The ends lost 6 bases at V and 5 bases at J; junction bases unmatched: 7. Germline CDR1 and CDR2: ENHRY and SYGVKD. The CDR3 runs to 14 residues.

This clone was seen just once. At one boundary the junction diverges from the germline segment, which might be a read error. The CDR3 region has the DNA TGTGCTAGCAGCGATACTAGACTCGGCAATCGCAATGAGCAGTTCTTC. Its protein is CASSDTRLGNRNEQFF. The chain has TRBV7-7 and TRBJ2-1; tentative D call: TRBD2 (5 bases). The germline V gene encodes CDR1 SSHAT and CDR2 FNYEAQ (reference sequence). The CDR3 consists of 16 residues.

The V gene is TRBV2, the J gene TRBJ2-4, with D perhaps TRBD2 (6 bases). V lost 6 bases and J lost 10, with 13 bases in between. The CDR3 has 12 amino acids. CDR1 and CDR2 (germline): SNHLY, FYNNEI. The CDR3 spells CASRTGVGIQYF. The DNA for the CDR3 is TGTGCCAGCAGAACGGGAGTGGGTATTCAGTACTTC.

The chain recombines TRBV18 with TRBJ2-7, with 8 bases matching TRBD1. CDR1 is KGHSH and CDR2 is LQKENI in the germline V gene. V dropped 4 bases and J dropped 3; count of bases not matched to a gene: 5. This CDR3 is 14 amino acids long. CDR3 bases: TGTGCCAGCTCACTAGACAGGGGCCGCTACGAGCAGTACTTC. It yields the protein CASSLDRGRYEQYF.

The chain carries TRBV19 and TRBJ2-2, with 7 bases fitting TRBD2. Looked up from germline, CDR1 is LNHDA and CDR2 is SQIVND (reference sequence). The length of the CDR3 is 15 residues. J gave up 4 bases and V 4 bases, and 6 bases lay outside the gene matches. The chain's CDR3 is CASSTSGAGTGELFF. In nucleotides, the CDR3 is TGTGCCAGTAGTACTAGCGGAGCGGGCACCGGGGAGCTGTTTTTT.

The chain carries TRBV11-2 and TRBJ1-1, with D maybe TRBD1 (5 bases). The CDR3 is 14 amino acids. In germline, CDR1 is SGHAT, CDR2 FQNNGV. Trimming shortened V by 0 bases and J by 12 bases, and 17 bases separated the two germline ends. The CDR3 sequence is CASSLDYWGTITFF. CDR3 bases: TGTGCCAGCAGCTTAGACTATTGGGGGACCATTACTTTCTTT.

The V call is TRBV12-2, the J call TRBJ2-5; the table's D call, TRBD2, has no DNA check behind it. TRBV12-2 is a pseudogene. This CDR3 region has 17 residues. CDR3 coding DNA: TGTGCAAGTCGTCCCAGACTAGCGGGAGTGCCTAGGGAGACCCAGTACTTC. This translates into CASRPRLAGVPRETQYF.